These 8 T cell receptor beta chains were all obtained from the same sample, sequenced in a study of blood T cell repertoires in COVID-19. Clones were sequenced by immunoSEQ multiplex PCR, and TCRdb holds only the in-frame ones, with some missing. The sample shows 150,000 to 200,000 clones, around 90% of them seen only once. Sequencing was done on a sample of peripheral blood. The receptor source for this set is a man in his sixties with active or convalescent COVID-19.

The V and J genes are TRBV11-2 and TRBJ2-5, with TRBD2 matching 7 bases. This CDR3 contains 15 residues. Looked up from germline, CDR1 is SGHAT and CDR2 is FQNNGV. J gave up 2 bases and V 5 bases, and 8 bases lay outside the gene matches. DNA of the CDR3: TGTGCCAGCAGCGGTTTCGGGGGGATACAAGAGACCCAGTACTTC. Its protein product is CASSGFGGIQETQYF.

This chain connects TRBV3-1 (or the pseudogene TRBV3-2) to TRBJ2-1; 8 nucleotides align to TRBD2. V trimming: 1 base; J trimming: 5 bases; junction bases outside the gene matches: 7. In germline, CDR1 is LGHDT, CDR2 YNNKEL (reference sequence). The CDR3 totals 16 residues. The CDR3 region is CASSQGSGGANNEQFF. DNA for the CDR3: TGTGCCAGCAGCCAAGGAAGCGGGGGCGCGAACAATGAGCAGTTCTTC.

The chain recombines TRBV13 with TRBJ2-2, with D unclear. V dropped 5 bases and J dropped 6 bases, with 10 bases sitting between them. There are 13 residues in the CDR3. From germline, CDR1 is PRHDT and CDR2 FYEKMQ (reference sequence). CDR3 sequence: CASSPPRSGELFF. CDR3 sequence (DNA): TGTGCCAGCAGCCCCCCCAGGTCCGGGGAGCTGTTTTTT.

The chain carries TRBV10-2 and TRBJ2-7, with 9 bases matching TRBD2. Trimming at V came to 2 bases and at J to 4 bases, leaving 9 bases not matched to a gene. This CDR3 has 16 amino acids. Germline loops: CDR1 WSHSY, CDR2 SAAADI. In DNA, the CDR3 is TGCGCCAGCAGTGAGGGCCGTAGCGGGGGAAGGTACGAGCAGTACTTC. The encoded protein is CASSEGRSGGRYEQYF.

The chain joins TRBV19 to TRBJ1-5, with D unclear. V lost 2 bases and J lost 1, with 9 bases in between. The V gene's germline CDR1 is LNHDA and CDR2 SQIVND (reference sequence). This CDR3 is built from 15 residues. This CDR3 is CASSINQRSNQPQHF. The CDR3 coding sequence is TGTGCCAGTAGTATAAACCAGAGGAGCAATCAGCCCCAGCATTTT.

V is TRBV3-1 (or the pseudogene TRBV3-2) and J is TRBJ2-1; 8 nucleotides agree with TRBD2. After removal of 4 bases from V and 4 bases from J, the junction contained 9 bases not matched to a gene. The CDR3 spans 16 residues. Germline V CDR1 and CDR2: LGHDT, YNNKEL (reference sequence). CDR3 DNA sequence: TGTGCCAGCAGCCGGGAATCGGGGGGGTTTTACAATGAGCAGTTCTTC. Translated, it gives CASSRESGGFYNEQFF.

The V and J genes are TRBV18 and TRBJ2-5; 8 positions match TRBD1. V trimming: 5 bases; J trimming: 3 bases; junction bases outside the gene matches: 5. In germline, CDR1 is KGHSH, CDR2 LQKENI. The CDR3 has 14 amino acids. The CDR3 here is CASSNPDREETQYF. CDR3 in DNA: TGTGCCAGCTCAAACCCGGACAGGGAAGAGACCCAGTACTTC.

This chain's CDR3 is CASSLATGVQNSPLHF. The CDR3 nucleotides read TGCGCCAGCAGCTTGGCCACCGGAGTACAAAATTCACCCCTCCACTTT. V is TRBV5-1 and J is TRBJ1-6, with D hard to call. The CDR3 is 16 residues long. Between the trimmed V and J ends, which lost 0 bases and 7 bases, there was a span of 14 bases. Germline CDR1 and CDR2: SGHRS and YFSETQ. The whole variable domain, remainder taken from reference TRBV5-1 and TRBJ1-6, is KAGVTQTPRYLIKTRGQQVTLSCSPISGHRSVSWYQQTPGQGLQFLFEYFSETQRNKGNFPGRFSGRQFSNSRSEMNVSTLELGDSALYLCASSLATGVQNSPLHFGNGTRLTVT.